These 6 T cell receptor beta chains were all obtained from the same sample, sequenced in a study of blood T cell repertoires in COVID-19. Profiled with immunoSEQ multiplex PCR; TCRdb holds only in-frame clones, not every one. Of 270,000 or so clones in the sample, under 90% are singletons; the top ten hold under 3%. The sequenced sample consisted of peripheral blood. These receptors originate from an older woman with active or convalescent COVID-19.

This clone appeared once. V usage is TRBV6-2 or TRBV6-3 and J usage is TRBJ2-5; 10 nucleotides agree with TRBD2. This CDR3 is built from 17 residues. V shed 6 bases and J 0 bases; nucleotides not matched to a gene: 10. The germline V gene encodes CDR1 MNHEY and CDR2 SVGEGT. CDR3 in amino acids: CASSRGLTSGNQETQYF. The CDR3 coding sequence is TGTGCCAGCAGCCGGGGCCTAACTAGCGGGAACCAAGAGACCCAGTACTTC.

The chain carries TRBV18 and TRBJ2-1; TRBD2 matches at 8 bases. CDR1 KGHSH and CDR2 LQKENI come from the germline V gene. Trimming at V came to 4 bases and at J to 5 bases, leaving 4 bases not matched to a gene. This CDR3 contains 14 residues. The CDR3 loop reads CASSLGLGDNEQFF. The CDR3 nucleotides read TGTGCCAGCTCACTGGGACTAGGGGACAATGAGCAGTTCTTC.

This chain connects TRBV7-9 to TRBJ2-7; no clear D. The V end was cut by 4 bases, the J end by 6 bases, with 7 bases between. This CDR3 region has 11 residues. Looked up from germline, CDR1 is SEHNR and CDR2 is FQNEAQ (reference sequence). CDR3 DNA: TGTGCCAGCAGCTCTTCGGTCGAGCAGTACTTC. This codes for CASSSSVEQYF.

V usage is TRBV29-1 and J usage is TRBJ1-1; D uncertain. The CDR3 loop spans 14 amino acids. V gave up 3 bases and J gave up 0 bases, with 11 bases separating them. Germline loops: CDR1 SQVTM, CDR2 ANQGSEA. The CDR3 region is CSVDIGSMNTEAFF. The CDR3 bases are TGCAGCGTTGACATTGGCAGTATGAACACTGAAGCTTTCTTT.

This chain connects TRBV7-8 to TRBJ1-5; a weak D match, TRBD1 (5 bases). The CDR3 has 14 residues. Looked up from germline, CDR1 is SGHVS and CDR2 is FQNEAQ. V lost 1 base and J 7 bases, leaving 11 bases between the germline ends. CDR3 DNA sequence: TGTGCCAGCAGCTTAGAAGGGTCAGGGCAGCCCCAGCATTTT. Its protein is CASSLEGSGQPQHF.

This CDR3 reads CASNKTGLNTEAFF. In DNA form, the CDR3 reads TGTGCCAGCAACAAGACAGGATTGAACACTGAAGCTTTCTTT. This sequence joins TRBV21-1 and TRBJ1-1; the D segment call TRBD1 is taken from the table without a DNA check. TRBV21-1 has pseudogene status. This CDR3 is 14 amino acids long.